This entry is about one TCR beta chain. Its antigen is not known. These data are taken from a study of siplizumab effects on memory and regulatory T cells. Notes on the study in general: In siplizumab cultures, the suppressive function of proliferating Tregs remained unconfirmed.

The data were produced by immunoSEQ multiplex PCR, yet TCRdb's version contains in-frame clones alone and is incomplete. This table holds tens of thousands of clones, approximately 97% found once. The CDR3 loop spans 14 amino acids. Trimming took 6 bases from V and 4 from J, leaving 15 bases between them. Per the germline V gene, CDR1 is MNHEY and CDR2 is SMNVEV (reference sequence). The origin of this receptor is a human donor in good health. Sequencing was done on a sample of naive CD4+ T cells sorted from blood. The chain joins TRBV27 to TRBJ1-1; D unresolved. CDR3: CASSNTAWRTEAFF. DNA for the CDR3: TGTGCCAGCAGCAATACCGCGTGGCGCACTGAAGCTTTCTTT.